This T cell receptor beta chain comes out of a study of cytomegalovirus exposure and HLA in healthy donors (dated 2017 in TCRdb). For the study in its entirety: In an earlier analysis of several hundred of the donors, 250 to 300 Gb of sequence data and some 100 million unique TCR beta sequences from 180 million or so T cells were reported. The study used immunosequencing to profile the T cell repertoires of approximately 650 subjects and linked those repertoires to cytomegalovirus serostatus. Four to six DR-DQ haplotypes were handled as single units for association and clustering, since linkage in the cohort was strong. Among about 370 genotyped donors of the cohort, an average of around 250,000 unique TCR beta nucleotide sequences was sequenced per donor, of which 15% to 20% were non-productive. Class I and class II HLA loci were covered by the typing at four-digit resolution. Every discovery cohort repertoire had been produced on one sequencing platform. In addition to the first cohort of 666 subjects, a separate validation cohort of 120 different subjects was used. To predict cytomegalovirus infection status, the study combined high-throughput TCR immunosequencing, statistical association of individual TCRs with disease status, and machine learning. Among the approximately 400 genotyped donors, 75% to 90% belonged to the genetic ancestry cluster associated with self-reported Caucasian donors. Donor age, sex, ethnicity and CMV serostatus were compiled together with the repertoire data. The number of donors typed differed by locus, with about 629-630 for A, B, C, DRB1 and DQB1, more than 500 for DQA1, about 610 for DPA1, and about 450 for DPB1. The study aimed to test whether cataloging public T cell receptors could reveal signatures of past pathogen exposure. A later analysis re-analyzed previously published TCR beta repertoires from hundreds of donors and added high-resolution HLA genotyping to study TCR occurrence patterns. A later genetic analysis used genome-wide SNP genotypes for about 60% of the 666 donors, treating that subset as a discovery cohort. The later analysis used no new phenotypic data to find candidate immune exposures, relying instead on TCR beta sequences and their occurrence across donors. About 300 gigabases of sequencing data and around 85 million unique TCR sequences made up an early release that covered 500 to 700 HLA-typed donors. In an earlier analysis of over 550 of the donors, high-throughput TCR beta sequencing was used to judge whether each TCR beta V gene segment behaved as functional or pseudogenic. What the authors observed across the whole study: V-gene and J-gene trimming of TCR beta chains was associated with a missense DCLRE1C variant in a later genetic analysis, and the association was replicated in an independent cohort. CMV serostatus was the only immune exposure information available for the cohort. In vitro tests confirmed that three of the cytomegalovirus-associated TCR beta chains recognize cytomegalovirus antigens. In a later analysis, HLA-associated TCR beta chains were found to be more clonally expanded and to have lower generation probabilities than equally common non-associated chains. Sequencing depth was assumed to be roughly uniform across donors in the presence/absence analyses, though that assumption may not hold. According to the authors, the approach could potentially be generalized to other disease states and immunological phenotypes. Most CMV-associated TCR beta chains appeared to be HLA-restricted in a later analysis, and the HLA associations seemed to be driven largely by CMV exposure. The classifier was reported to diagnose cytomegalovirus status with high specificity and sensitivity in both the original and validation cohorts. At a false discovery rate of 0.05, a later analysis linked about 17,000 TCR beta sequences to specific HLA alleles. Some IMGT-functional V segments, including TRBV6-2 and TRBV6-3, could not be told apart with the 87-base-pair reads, so those segments were excluded. Because some donors lacked HLA typing at each locus, the association tests relied only on the typed subset. Roughly 15 rarely observed V segments, including chromosome 9 orphons, were excluded from the earlier analysis of a few hundred of the donors because counts were too low. According to a later analysis, parvovirus B19, influenza, CMV and Epstein-Barr virus appeared linked to several top co-occurrence clusters. Across donors, most TCR sequences were observed very rarely, whereas some public TCRs were present in many individuals. A total of 150 to 200 TCR beta chains were listed by the study as associated with cytomegalovirus. In a later analysis, TCR association rates were found to vary across HLA loci, with the most associated TCRs seen for DRB1 alleles and the fewest for HLA-C alleles. A further reported finding was that TCR beta sequences accurately predicted the HLA-A and HLA-B alleles for most subjects in the first cohort. Linkage disequilibrium might explain the correlated functional status among segregating V segments, but an unknown experimental factor could not be ruled out. A cluster of highly shared sequence variants was judged likely to represent a technical artifact of the sequencing pipeline. In a later genetic analysis, fewer N-insertions in productive TCRs were reported among donors in an Asian-associated ancestry cluster than the roughly 670-donor mean. In an earlier analysis of about 540 of the donors, most TCR beta V segments were observed in productive rearrangements about 87% or about 30% of the time, broadly matching IMGT annotations. When HLA alleles, especially DR and DQ, strongly co-occurred, TCR associations were difficult to assign to individual alleles. In this cohort, only TCR beta chains were sequenced, and detectable features were limited by the absence of alpha or paired-chain data.

The cohort consisted of hundreds of healthy bone marrow donors. At the time of sampling, every cohort member was nominally healthy, though immune exposures that went unrecorded were likely present. The donor tested CMV seronegative and was one of the 352 seronegative cohort members. Each donor provided a peripheral blood sample, and peripheral blood mononuclear cells were used for TCR beta sequencing. Genomic DNA was extracted from the blood cell samples with the Qiagen DNeasy Blood Extraction Kit. As to this clone: Its antigen has not been determined. No base qualities exist here, and no much larger clone lies one base off it.

The junction shows trimming of 7 bases on V and 6 bases on J, and the gene matches do not reach 4 bases of it. The CDR3 runs 13 amino acids, cysteine and phenylalanine included. The only DNA kept is the CDR3, 39 bases in frame from the first base. For CDR1 and CDR2, the germline V gene lists ENHRY and SYGVKD. The library was produced with the immunoSEQ multiplex PCR assay. For the multiplex PCR, a mixture combining 60 forward primers for TCR Vbeta segments and 13 reverse primers for TCR Jbeta segments was used. Amplification of the CDR3 region of rearranged TCR beta genes was performed with a multiplex PCR assay on genomic DNA. The Illumina HiSeq System was used to sequence the amplified TCR beta libraries as 87-base-pair reads. As for the authors' bioinformatics: In a later analysis, 80 million or so unique TCR beta chains were counted across the roughly 610 repertoires, and roughly 11 million of these chains were shared by at least two donors. Raw reads were error-corrected and collapsed into unique sequences with a nearest-neighbor algorithm that merged closely related sequences to remove PCR and sequencing errors. V, D and J gene segments were assigned by aligning CDR3 sequences to IMGT reference sequences. For a sequence to be retained, a match of at least six nucleotides was required to both a V gene segment and a J gene segment. Rearrangements were classified as productive when the CDR3 lacked stop codons and remained in frame with V and J, and all other rearrangements were classified as non-productive. CDR3 was defined by IMGT convention, running from the second conserved V-encoded cysteine to the conserved J-encoded phenylalanine. In an earlier analysis of more than 550 of the donors, sequences lacking an unambiguous match to a single V gene segment were excluded. In an earlier analysis of several hundred of the donors, V segments were called functional above 56.7% productive rearrangements and were called segregating when the between-donor standard deviation exceeded 5%. A statistical classification framework was built for diagnosing cytomegalovirus status from the catalog of TCR beta chain sequences. In a later analysis, TCR nucleotide sequences were compared against IMGT/GENE-DB human TR gene sequences so that V and J genes could be assigned. Using the TCRdist pipeline, a later analysis assigned CDR3 sequences along with most-parsimonious VDJ recombination scenarios. In a later analysis, each TCR beta chain was defined by its CDR3 amino acid sequence together with its V-gene family, and reads lacking a unique V-gene family were excluded. To address suspected cross-contamination and a sequencing artifact, a later analysis removed under 600 highly shared, low-generation-probability nucleotide sequences. In a later analysis, a clonal expansion index was calculated for each public chain from normalized within-repertoire ranks of inferred template counts. In a later analysis, generation probabilities were computed with a VDJ recombination model fitted to out-of-frame rearrangements, and the resulting probabilities were checked against IGoR. In a later analysis, hypergeometric tests were used to score TCR-TCR, TCR-HLA and TCR-CMV co-occurrence, with a repertoire-size bias correction applied to TCR pairs. False discovery rates were estimated in a later analysis by permuting HLA or CMV assignments 20 times. In a later analysis, co-occurring TCRs were grouped with DBSCAN, and TCRdist sequence similarity was added when clustering was performed within HLA-allele-positive subsets. For co-occurrence clustering, repertoires with fewer than 30,000 or more than 120,000 public chains were excluded, along with roughly 5 repertoires with anomalous nucleotide sharing. Held by TCRdb, this immuneACCESS table contains in-frame sequences only and omits some clones. Under half of the omission traces to an unresolved V gene where checked; the cause of the rest is unknown. Clone size and the V and J calls come from that table; the DNA yielded D and trimming. This sample gives a few hundred thousand clones in total; roughly 79% of them show up just once. The biggest ten clones account for 1.5% to 2% of the sample.

This sequence uses TRBV10-3 and TRBJ2-2; TRBD1 fits 8 bases in the junction. The sample comprised PBMCs. The clonotype originates from a young man in good health and CMV-seronegative. The nucleotide sequence is TGTGCCATCAAAGGACAGGGCCCCGGGGAGCTGTTTTTT. The translation is CAIKGQGPGELFF.